This is a list of T cell receptor beta chains from one sample in a study of CDR3 diversity in severe acne. MiXCR was run by TCRdb on the PCR reads, yielding one entry per CDR3 protein. The profile shows around 83,000 distinct CDR3 sequences, less than 65% of them singletons. What was sequenced was blood. These receptors all come from a male donor with severe acne vulgaris. Both conserved end residues are part of each CDR3. A D gene is named only where the DNA matches it firmly. Only some rows state a clone size, as once, few, many or a class for expanded clones.

size | J | D | V | DNA | CDR3
. | TRBJ2-1 | . | TRBV6-5 | TGTGCCAGCAGCTGCAGGGGGGGTAGCGGGACCGAACAGTGCTCCTACAATGAGCAGTTCTTC | CASSCRGGSGTEQCSYNEQFF
few | TRBJ2-5 | . | TRBV10-3 | TGTGCCATCAGTGAGACTCTACAAGAGACCCAGTACTTC | CAISETLQETQYF
many | TRBJ2-2 | TRBD2 | TRBV24-1 | TGTGCCACAAGCGGGACTAGCCACACCGGGGAGCTGTTTTTT | CATSGTSHTGELFF
. | TRBJ2-2 | . | TRBV7-9 | TGTGCCAGCAGCTTAGATTCCATGGGGACCGGGGAGCTGTTTTTT | CASSLDSMGTGELFF
medium-sized | TRBJ2-1 | TRBD2 | TRBV6-5 | TGTGCCAGCAGGAAACTAGCGGGAGGGTTGTACAATGAGCAGTTCTTC | CASRKLAGGLYNEQFF
many | TRBJ2-1 | TRBD2 | TRBV19 | TGTGCCAGTAGTCCTTCGATGACTAGCGGCTCCTACAATGAGCAGTTCTTC | CASSPSMTSGSYNEQFF
. | TRBJ1-1 | . | TRBV25-1 | TGTGCCAGCAGTGAATATGAGGGAGGTGGCGCTGAAGCTTTCTTT | CASSEYEGGGAEAFF
many | TRBJ1-2 | . | TRBV5-6 | TGTGCCAGCAGCCTCTCACAGGTCAGCTACACCTTC | CASSLSQVSYTF
many | TRBJ1-1 | . | TRBV14 | TGTGCCAGCAGCCCAGGACGTGGGAACAGGGAAGCTTTCTTT | CASSPGRGNREAFF
many | TRBJ2-2 | . | TRBV7-7 | TGTGCTAGCAGCTTTGCCGCTATGGCCGGGGAGCTGTTTTTT | CASSFAAMAGELFF
many | TRBJ2-2 | TRBD1 | TRBV20-1 | TGCAGTGCTAGAGACGCAAGACAGGGCGAGGCCGGGGAGCTGTTTTTT | CSARDARQGEAGELFF
. | TRBJ2-3 | TRBD2 | TRBV9 | TGTGCCAGCAGCGTTGGGGGGGGAGCGACAGATACGCAGTATTTT | CASSVGGGATDTQYF
. | TRBJ2-5 | . | TRBV29-1 | TGCAGCGTTGAAGCCGGGAGTGAAGAGACCCAGTACTTC | CSVEAGSEETQYF
. | TRBJ1-4 | . | TRBV24-1 | TGTGCCTCCAAGGGCGTAGGGGAAAAACTGTTTTTT | CASKGVGEKLFF
. | TRBJ2-2 | TRBD2 | TRBV20-1 | TGCAGTGCCGAAGGGGGGCTAGCGGGCACCGGGGAGCTGTTTTTT | CSAEGGLAGTGELFF
. | TRBJ2-7 | . | TRBV7-9 | TGTGCCAGCACCATTCGATCGGGACTGAGGATCTACGAGCAGTACTTC | CASTIRSGLRIYEQYF
. | TRBJ2-7 | TRBD1 | TRBV10-2 | TGCGCCAGCAGTGAGTCGACAGGGTACGAGCAGTACTTC | CASSESTGYEQYF
. | TRBJ2-3 | . | TRBV6-5 | TGTGCCAGCAGAGATCAGGATACGCAGTATTTT | CASRDQDTQYF
few | TRBJ2-1 | TRBD2 | TRBV6-1 | TGTGCCAGCAGTTCCAGGACTAGCGGGAGTTGGTATGAGCAGTTCTTC | CASSSRTSGSWYEQFF
many | TRBJ2-3 | TRBD2 | TRBV20-1 | TGCAGTGCTAGAGATCGGAGGCGGGAGGCCACAGATACGCAGTATTTT | CSARDRRREATDTQYF
. | TRBJ2-6 | . | TRBV12-3/TRBV12-4 | TGTGCCAGCAGTTTAGCTGGACAGCACAGTGCCTATTCTGGGGCCAACGTCCTGACTTTC | CASSLAGQHSAYSGANVLTF
. | TRBJ2-3 | . | TRBV29-1 | TGCAGCGTTGAAGTTTCCAGCGGCCTGGGGACAGATACGCAGTATTTT | CSVEVSSGLGTDTQYF
many | TRBJ2-3 | TRBD2 | TRBV7-9 | TGTGCCAGCAGCCCATGGGGGGGGGAAGATAGCACAGATACGCAGTATTTT | CASSPWGGEDSTDTQYF